This is a list of T cell receptor beta chains from one sample in a study of T cells in Graves' hyperthyroidism and ophthalmopathy. TCRdb fed the multiplex PCR reads into MiXCR, producing one record per CDR3 protein. The repertoire holds 600,000 to 700,000 distinct CDR3 sequences, with about 14% as singletons. Sequencing was done on a sample of blood. These receptors originate from a woman aged 40 to 55 with Graves' ophthalmopathy. The CDR3 runs from the conserved cysteine through the conserved F or W. D genes are given only for firm matches. Clone size is shown for a subset of rows, as once, few, many or a class of expanded clone.

clone_size j_call d_call v_call cdr3_nt cdr3_aa
many TRBJ1-1 TRBD1 TRBV6-1 TGTGCCAGCAGTAAAGACAGGGTGGGAGTTTCTGAAGCTTTCTTT CASSKDRVGVSEAFF
many TRBJ1-5 . TRBV28 TGTGCCAGCAGCAGTAGGGTAAGGAGTGGCAATCAGCCCCAGCATTTT CASSSRVRSGNQPQHF
many TRBJ1-2 . TRBV28 TGTGCCAGCAGCCTTGAGGCAGGGTGGGGCTACACCTTC CASSLEAGWGYTF
. TRBJ1-1 . TRBV6-1 TGTGCCAGCCAACAAAATGGTCGGGTCGTGGGGAACACTGAAGCTTTCTTT CASQQNGRVVGNTEAFF
many TRBJ2-7 TRBD2 TRBV28 TGTGCCAGCAGCCAACCGGGACTAGGGACCTACGAGCAGTACTTC CASSQPGLGTYEQYF
. TRBJ2-2 . TRBV24-1 TGTGCCACCAGTGCGGCAGGGACCGGGGAGCTGTTTTTT CATSAAGTGELFF
. TRBJ2-5 TRBD2 TRBV12-3/TRBV12-4 TGTGCCAGCGGAAGAGCGGGACTAGCGGGAGAAGAGACCCAGTACTTC CASGRAGLAGEETQYF
many TRBJ2-2 TRBD2 TRBV9 TGTGCCAGCAGCCCGGGACTAGCGTTAGGCACCGGGGAGCTGTTTTTT CASSPGLALGTGELFF
. TRBJ2-5 TRBD1 TRBV5-6 TGTGCCAGCAACCACAGGGGGCCAATAGAGACCCAGTACTTC CASNHRGPIETQYF
many TRBJ2-2 TRBD2 TRBV6-1 TGTGCCAGCCTAGCGGGAGGGGCCACCGGGGAGCTGTTTTTT CASLAGGATGELFF
few TRBJ1-6 . TRBV30 TGTGCCTGGAGTGTGAGCAGATCACCCCTCCACTTT CAWSVSRSPLHF
many TRBJ1-1 . TRBV15 TGTGCCACCAGCTTTGTGATGGGGACTGAAGCTTTCTTT CATSFVMGTEAFF
many TRBJ1-2 . TRBV24-1 TGTGCCACCAGTGATCCGGGTCATGGCTACACCTTC CATSDPGHGYTF
once TRBJ2-5 . TRBV7-9 TGTGCCAGCAGCTTAGCGGGCGGGGCGAAGGCGACCCAGTACTTC CASSLAGGAKATQYF
many TRBJ2-4 . TRBV7-2 TGTGCCAGCAGCTTAGTAGGCCAGGGCATAAACATTCAGTACTTC CASSLVGQGINIQYF
many TRBJ2-7 TRBD1 TRBV19 TGTGCCAGTAGTACAGGCGGGCAGGGGGACCCCGAGCAGTACTTC CASSTGGQGDPEQYF
many TRBJ2-5 . TRBV19 TGTGCCAGTAGAGCCCAGGGCGGCGTGGAGACCCAGTACTTC CASRAQGGVETQYF
many TRBJ2-7 TRBD1 TRBV6-1 TGTGCCAGCTCTCGGCCGGGACAGGGGGCGGACGAGCAGTACTTC CASSRPGQGADEQYF
few TRBJ1-2 . TRBV4-1 TGCGCCAGCAGCCAAGCCCTTCAGGTTGGCTACACCTTC CASSQALQVGYTF
. TRBJ2-5 TRBD2 TRBV6-1 TGTGCCAGCAGTAAGGGACTAGCGGGGGGTACCCAAGGGACCCAGTACTTC CASSKGLAGGTQGTQYF